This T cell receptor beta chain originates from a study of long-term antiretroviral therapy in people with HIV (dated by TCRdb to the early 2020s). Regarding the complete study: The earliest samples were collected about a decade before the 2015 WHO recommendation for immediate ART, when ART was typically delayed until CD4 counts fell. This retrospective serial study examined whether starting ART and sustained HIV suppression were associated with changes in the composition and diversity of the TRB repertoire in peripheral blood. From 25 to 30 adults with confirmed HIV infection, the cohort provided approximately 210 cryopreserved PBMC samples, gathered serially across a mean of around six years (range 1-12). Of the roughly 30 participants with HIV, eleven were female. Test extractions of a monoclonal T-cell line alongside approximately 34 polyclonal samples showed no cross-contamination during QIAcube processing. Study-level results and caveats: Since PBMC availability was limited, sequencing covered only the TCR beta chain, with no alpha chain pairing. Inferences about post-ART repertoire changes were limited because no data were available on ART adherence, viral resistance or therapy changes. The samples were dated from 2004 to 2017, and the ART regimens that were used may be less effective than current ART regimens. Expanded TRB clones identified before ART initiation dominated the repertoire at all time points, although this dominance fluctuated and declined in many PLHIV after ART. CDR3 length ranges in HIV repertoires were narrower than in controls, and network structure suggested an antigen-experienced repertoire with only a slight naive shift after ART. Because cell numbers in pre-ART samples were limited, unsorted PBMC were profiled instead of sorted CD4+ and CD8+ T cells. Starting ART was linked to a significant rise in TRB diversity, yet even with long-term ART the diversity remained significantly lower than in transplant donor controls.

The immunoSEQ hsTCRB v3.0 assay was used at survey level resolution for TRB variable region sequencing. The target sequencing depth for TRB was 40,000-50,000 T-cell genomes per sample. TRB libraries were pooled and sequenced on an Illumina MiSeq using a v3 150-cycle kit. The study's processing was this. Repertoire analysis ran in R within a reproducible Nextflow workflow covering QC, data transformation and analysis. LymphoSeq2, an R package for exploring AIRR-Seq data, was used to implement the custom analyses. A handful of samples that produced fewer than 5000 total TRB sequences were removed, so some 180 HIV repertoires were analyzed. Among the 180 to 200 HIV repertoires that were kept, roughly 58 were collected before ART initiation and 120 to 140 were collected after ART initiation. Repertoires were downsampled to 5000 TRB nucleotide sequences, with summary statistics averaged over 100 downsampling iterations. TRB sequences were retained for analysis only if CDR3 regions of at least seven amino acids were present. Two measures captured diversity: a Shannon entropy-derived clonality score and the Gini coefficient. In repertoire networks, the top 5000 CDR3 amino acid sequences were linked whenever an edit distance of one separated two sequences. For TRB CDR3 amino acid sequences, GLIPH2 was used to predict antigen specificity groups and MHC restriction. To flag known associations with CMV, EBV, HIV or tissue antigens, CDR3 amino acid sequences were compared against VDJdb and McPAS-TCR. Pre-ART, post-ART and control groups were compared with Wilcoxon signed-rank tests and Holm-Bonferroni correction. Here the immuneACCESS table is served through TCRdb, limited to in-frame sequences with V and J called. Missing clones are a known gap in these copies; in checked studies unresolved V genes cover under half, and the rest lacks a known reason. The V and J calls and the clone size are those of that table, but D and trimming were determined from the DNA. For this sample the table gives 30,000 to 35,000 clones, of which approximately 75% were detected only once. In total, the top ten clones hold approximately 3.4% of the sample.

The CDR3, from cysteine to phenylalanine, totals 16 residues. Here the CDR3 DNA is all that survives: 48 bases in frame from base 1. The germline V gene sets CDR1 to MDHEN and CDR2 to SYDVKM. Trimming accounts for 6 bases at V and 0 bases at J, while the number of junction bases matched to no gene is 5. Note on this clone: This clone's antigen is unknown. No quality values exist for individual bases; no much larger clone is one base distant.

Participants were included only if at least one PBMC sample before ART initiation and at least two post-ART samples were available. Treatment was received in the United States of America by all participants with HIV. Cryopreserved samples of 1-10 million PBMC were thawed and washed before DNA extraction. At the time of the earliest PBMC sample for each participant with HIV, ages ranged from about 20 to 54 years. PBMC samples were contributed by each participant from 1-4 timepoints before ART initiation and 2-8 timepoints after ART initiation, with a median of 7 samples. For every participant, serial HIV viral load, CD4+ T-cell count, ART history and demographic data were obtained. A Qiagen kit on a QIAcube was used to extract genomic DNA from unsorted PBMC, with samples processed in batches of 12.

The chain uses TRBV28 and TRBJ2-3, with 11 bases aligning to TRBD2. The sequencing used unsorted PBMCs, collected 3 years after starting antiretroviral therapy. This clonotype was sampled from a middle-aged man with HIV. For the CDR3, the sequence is CASSSLAGGSTDTQYF. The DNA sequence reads TGTGCCAGCAGCAGCCTAGCGGGGGGTAGCACAGATACGCAGTATTTT.